One and the same sample provided the 9 T cell receptor beta chains below, sequenced in a study of cytomegalovirus exposure and HLA in healthy donors. Use of 60 Vbeta and 13 Jbeta primers characterized the PCR. This table comes from immunoSEQ multiplex PCR, and its TCRdb copy is limited to in-frame clones, with some not included. The data show roughly 150,000 clones, approximately 79% seen once. Sequencing was carried out using PBMCs. The receptor source for this set is a female donor in good health and CMV-seronegative.

J is TRBJ2-7 and V is TRBV5-5, with 7 bases matching TRBD2. The CDR3 spans 13 residues. Per the germline V gene, CDR1 is SGHKS and CDR2 is YYEKEE (reference sequence). The V and J ends lost 2 bases and 3 bases, in that order; junction bases with no gene match: 2. The CDR3 nucleotides are TGTGCCAGCAGCTTCGGGACTATCTACGAGCAGTACTTC. It encodes CASSFGTIYEQYF. Using reference TRBV5-5 and TRBJ2-7 for the parts outside the CDR3, the full variable domain is DAGVTQSPTHLIKTRGQQVTLRCSPISGHKSVSWYQQVLGQGPQFIFQYYEKEERGRGNFPDRFSARQFPNYSSELNVNALLLGDSALYLCASSFGTIYEQYFGPGTRLTVT.

The chain carries TRBV7-9 and TRBJ2-1; possible D gene TRBD2, 6 bases. The CDR3 length is 11 residues. Germline V gives CDR1 SEHNR, CDR2 FQNEAQ (reference sequence). Trimming shortened V by 11 bases and J by 8 bases, and 13 bases separated the two germline ends. The CDR3 sequence: CAFGEEDEQFF. The CDR3 DNA reads as TGTGCCTTTGGGGAGGAAGATGAGCAGTTCTTC.

V usage is TRBV5-1 and J usage is TRBJ2-1, with a weak D call TRBD2 (7 bases). The CDR3 length is 19 residues. The V end lost 4 bases, the J end lost 9 bases, and 32 bases lay between the germline ends. CDR1 and CDR2 from the germline V gene are SGHRS and YFSETQ. CDR3 coding DNA: TGCGCCAGCAGCCCCCCTGGGCTAGCGGAGCGTGGGGGCATCATTGAGCAGTTCTTC. Encoded protein: CASSPPGLAERGGIIEQFF. Complete variable domain (other parts from reference TRBV5-1 and TRBJ2-1): KAGVTQTPRYLIKTRGQQVTLSCSPISGHRSVSWYQQTPGQGLQFLFEYFSETQRNKGNFPGRFSGRQFSNSRSEMNVSTLELGDSALYLCASSPPGLAERGGIIEQFFGPGTRLTVL.

The chain uses TRBV5-1 and TRBJ1-3; possibly TRBD1 for D (6 bases). The V end was cut by 0 bases, the J end by 9 bases, with 10 bases between. The CDR3 contains 13 residues. Germline V CDR1 and CDR2: SGHRS, YFSETQ. CDR3 loop: CASSLGGRSTIYF. The CDR3, as DNA: TGCGCCAGCAGCTTGGGGGGGCGGAGCACCATATATTTT.

V is TRBV29-1 and J is TRBJ2-4; perhaps TRBD1 as D (6 bases). The V gene's germline CDR1 is SQVTM and CDR2 ANQGSEA. V lost 1 base and J lost 7, with 14 bases in between. CDR3 length: 14 amino acids. The DNA for the CDR3 is TGCAGCGTTGAAGCAAAACTGGGGGCTAACATTCAGTACTTC. It codes for CSVEAKLGANIQYF.

This sequence joins TRBV5-1 and TRBJ1-1; D is perhaps TRBD1 (6 bases). In germline, CDR1 is SGHRS, CDR2 YFSETQ. V gave up 0 bases and J gave up 1 base, with 10 bases separating them. CDR3 size: 15 residues. The CDR3: CASSLAGTQNTEAFF. The CDR3, as DNA: TGCGCCAGCAGCTTGGCTGGGACACAGAACACTGAAGCTTTCTTT.

The rearrangement joins TRBV6-6 to TRBJ2-7, with 7 bases aligning to TRBD1. This CDR3 is built from 14 residues. V dropped 4 bases and J dropped 4; count of bases not matched to a gene: 7. The germline CDR1 and CDR2 sequences are MNHNY and SVGAGI (reference sequence). The CDR3 protein is CASSLGQFWYEQYF. The CDR3 DNA sequence: TGTGCCAGCAGTTTGGGACAGTTCTGGTACGAGCAGTACTTC.

On this clone itself: The junction departs from germline at one end; a sequencing error may be responsible. The rearrangement uses TRBV7-9 and TRBJ2-5; 9 bases are shared with TRBD1. Germline V gene lookup returns CDR1 SEHNR and CDR2 FQNEAQ (reference sequence). The CDR3 loop spans 12 amino acids. CDR3 protein: CASSLLPGQGDF. The DNA of the CDR3 is TGTGCCAGCAGCTTACTTCCGGGACAGGGCGACTTC.

The chain links TRBV2 to TRBJ2-5, with TRBD1 matching over 11 bases. V trimming: 6 bases; J trimming: 4 bases; junction bases outside the gene matches: 10. Germline CDR1 SNHLY, CDR2 FYNNEI. The CDR3 runs 16 residues. The CDR3 spells CASSRDRGDQGETQYF. In DNA, the CDR3 is TGTGCCAGCAGCCGGGACAGGGGGGACCAGGGAGAGACCCAGTACTTC.